This T cell receptor beta chain is from a study of OX40 agonist ivuxolimab in advanced cancers. The germline CDR1 and CDR2 sequences are SGHRS and YFSETQ. This CDR3 is built from 16 residues. J was trimmed by 4 bases and V by 0 bases; bases with no gene match: 6. Profiling relied on immunoSEQ multiplex PCR, and the TCRdb table lists in-frame clones only, not all of them. Of under 70,000 clones in the sample, 80% to 90% were seen once. Study results and caveats: Also present in some nonresponders was a low level of normalized T-cell clonal expansion. Low clonal expansion, among the lowest seen, marked partial responders at 0.1-3.0 mg/kg. Relative to CD4+ cells, CD8+ T cells on average had more expanded clones.

The table lists this clone with a count of one. Its antigen is currently unknown. The chain recombines TRBV5-1 with TRBJ2-1; 8 nucleotides align to TRBD2. This sample comprised CD4+ or CD8+ T cells sorted from blood, obtained in a trial of the OX40 agonist ivuxolimab. This sequence originates from an adult with an advanced solid tumor such as melanoma, head and neck, liver or kidney cancer. CDR3 sequence (DNA): TGCGCCAGCAGCTTGGCTGCGGGGGGTGAATACAATGAGCAGTTCTTC. Translating it yields CASSLAAGGEYNEQFF.